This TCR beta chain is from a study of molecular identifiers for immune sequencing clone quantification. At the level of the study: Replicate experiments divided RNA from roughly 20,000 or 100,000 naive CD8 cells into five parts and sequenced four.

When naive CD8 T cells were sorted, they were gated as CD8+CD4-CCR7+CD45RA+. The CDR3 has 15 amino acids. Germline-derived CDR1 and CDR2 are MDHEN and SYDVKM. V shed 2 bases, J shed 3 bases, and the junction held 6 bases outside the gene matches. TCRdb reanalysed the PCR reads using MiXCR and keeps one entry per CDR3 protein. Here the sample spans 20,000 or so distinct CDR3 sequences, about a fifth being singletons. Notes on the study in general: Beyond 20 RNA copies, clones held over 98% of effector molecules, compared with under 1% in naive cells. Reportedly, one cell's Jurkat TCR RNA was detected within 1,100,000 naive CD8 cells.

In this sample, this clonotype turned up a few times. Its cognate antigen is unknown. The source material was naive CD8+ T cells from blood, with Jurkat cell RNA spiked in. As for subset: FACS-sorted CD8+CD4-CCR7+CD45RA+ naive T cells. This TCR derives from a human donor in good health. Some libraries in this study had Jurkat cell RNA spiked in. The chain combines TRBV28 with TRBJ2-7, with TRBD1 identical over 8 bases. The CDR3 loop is CASSLGQGAVYEQYF. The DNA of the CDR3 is TGTGCCAGCAGTTTAGGCCAGGGGGCAGTCTACGAGCAGTACTTC.